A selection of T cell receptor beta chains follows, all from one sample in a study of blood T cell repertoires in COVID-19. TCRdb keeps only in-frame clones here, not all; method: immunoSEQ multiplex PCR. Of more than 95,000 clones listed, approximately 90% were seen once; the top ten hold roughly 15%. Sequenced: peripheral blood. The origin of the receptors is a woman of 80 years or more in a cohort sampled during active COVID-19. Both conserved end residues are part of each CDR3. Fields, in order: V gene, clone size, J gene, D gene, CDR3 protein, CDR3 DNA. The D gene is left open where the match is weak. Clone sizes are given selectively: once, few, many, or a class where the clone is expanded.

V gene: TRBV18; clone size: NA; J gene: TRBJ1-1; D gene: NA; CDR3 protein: CASSPGWEANTEAFF; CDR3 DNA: TGTGCCAGCTCACCAGGTTGGGAGGCGAACACTGAAGCTTTCTTT
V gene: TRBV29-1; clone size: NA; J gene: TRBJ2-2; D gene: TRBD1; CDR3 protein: CSARDRMNTGELFF; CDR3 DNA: TGCAGCGCTCGGGACAGGATGAACACCGGGGAGCTGTTTTTT
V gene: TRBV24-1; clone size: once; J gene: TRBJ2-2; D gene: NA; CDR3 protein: CATSAPNRVAGELFF; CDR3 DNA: TGTGCCACCAGTGCCCCCAACAGGGTAGCCGGGGAGCTGTTTTTT
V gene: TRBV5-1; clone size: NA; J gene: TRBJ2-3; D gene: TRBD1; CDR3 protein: CASSLEQGSTDTQYF; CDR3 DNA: TGCGCCAGCAGCTTGGAACAGGGGAGCACAGATACGCAGTATTTT
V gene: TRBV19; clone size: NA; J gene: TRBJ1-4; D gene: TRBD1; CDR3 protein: CASSPRQGATNEKLFF; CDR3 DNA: TGTGCCAGTAGTCCCAGACAGGGAGCAACTAATGAAAAACTGTTTTTT
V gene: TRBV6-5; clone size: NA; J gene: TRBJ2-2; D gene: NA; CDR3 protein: CASNYRVTGELFF; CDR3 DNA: TGTGCCAGCAACTACAGGGTTACCGGGGAGCTGTTTTTT
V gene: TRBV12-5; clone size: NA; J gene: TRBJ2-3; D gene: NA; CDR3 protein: CASGLVLGGATDTQYF; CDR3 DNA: TGTGCTAGTGGTTTGGTACTGGGGGGGGCTACAGATACGCAGTATTTT
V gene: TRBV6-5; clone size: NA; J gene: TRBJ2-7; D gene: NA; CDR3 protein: CASSDSDSGGEQYF; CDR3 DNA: TGTGCCAGCAGTGACTCGGACAGTGGCGGGGAGCAGTACTTC
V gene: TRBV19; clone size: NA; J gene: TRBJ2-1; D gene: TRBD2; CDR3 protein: CASSIGGGRLDEQFF; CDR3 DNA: TGTGCCAGTAGTATAGGCGGGGGTCGTTTAGATGAGCAGTTCTTC
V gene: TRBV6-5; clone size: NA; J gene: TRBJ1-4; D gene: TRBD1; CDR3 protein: CASDRGNEKLFF; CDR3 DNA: TGTGCCAGTGACAGGGGTAATGAAAAACTGTTTTTT
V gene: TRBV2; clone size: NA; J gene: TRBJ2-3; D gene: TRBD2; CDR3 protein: CASSEGLAEADTQYF; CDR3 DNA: TGTGCCAGCAGTGAGGGACTAGCCGAGGCAGATACGCAGTATTTT
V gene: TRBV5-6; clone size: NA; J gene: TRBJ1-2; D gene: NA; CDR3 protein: CASSPPAGGWYGYTF; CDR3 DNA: TGTGCCAGCAGCCCCCCCGCAGGTGGCTGGTATGGCTACACCTTC
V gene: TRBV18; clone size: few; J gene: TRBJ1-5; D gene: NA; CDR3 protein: CASSPTQGSNQPQHF; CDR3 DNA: TGTGCCAGCTCACCAACCCAGGGGAGTAATCAGCCCCAGCATTTT
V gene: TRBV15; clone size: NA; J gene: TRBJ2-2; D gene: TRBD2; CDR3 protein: CATSRDQPGRGTGELFF; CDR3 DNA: TGTGCCACCAGCAGAGATCAACCCGGGAGGGGGACCGGGGAGCTGTTTTTT
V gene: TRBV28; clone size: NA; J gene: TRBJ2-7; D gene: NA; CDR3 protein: CASSLIWTHQVGEQYF; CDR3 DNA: TGTGCCAGCAGTCTAATCTGGACTCACCAAGTTGGGGAGCAGTACTTC
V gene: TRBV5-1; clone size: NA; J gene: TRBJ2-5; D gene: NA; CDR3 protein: CASSLVSGLSQETQYF; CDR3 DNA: TGCGCCAGCAGCTTAGTTTCGGGACTTTCCCAAGAGACCCAGTACTTC
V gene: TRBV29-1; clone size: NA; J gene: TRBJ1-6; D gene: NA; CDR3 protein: CSVSREVNSPLHF; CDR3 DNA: TGCAGCGTTTCGAGGGAGGTTAATTCACCCCTCCACTTT
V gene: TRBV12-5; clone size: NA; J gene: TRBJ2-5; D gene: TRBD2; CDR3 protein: CASGLASGAQETQYF; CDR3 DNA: TGTGCTAGTGGTTTGGCCAGCGGGGCACAAGAGACCCAGTACTTC
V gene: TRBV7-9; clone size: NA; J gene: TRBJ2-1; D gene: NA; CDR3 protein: CASSLARRGTVYNEQFF; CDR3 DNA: TGTGCCAGCAGCTTAGCGCGTCGAGGGACTGTCTACAATGAGCAGTTCTTC
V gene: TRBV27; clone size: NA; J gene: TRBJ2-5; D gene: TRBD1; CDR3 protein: CASSFKGQGEGKTQYF; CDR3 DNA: TGTGCCAGCAGTTTCAAGGGACAGGGAGAGGGAAAGACCCAGTACTTC
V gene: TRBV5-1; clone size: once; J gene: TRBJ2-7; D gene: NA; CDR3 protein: CASRRDSYEQYF; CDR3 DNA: TGCGCCAGCAGGCGAGACAGTTACGAGCAGTACTTC
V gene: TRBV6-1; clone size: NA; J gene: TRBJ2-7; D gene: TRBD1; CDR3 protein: CASSDGGRGPYEQYF; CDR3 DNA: TGTGCCAGCAGTGATGGTGGCAGGGGGCCCTACGAGCAGTACTTC
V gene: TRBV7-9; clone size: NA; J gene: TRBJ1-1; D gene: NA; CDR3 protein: CASSSGVNTEAFF; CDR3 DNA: TGTGCCAGCAGCTCCGGGGTGAACACTGAAGCTTTCTTT
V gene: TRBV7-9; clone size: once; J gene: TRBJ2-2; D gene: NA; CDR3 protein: CASSLAGAYTGELFF; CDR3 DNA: TGTGCCAGCAGCTTAGCGGGGGCGTACACCGGGGAGCTGTTTTTT
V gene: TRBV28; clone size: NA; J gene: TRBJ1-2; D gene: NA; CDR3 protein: CASSLQGGNYGYTF; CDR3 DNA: TGTGCCAGCAGTTTACAGGGAGGTAACTATGGCTACACCTTC
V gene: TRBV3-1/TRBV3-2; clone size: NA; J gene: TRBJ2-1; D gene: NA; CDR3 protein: CASSQGPPPRDIYNEQFF; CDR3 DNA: TGTGCCAGCAGCCAAGGTCCCCCTCCCCGGGACATTTACAATGAGCAGTTCTTC
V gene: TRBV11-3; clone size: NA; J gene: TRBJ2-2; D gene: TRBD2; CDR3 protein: CASSFSGGADGELFF; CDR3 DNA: TGTGCCAGCAGCTTTAGCGGGGGGGCCGACGGGGAGCTGTTTTTT
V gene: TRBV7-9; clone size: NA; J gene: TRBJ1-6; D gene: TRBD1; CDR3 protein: CASKAGTGPLHF; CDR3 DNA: TGTGCCAGCAAAGCCGGGACAGGCCCCCTCCACTTT
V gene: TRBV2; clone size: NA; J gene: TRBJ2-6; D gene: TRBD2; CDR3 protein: CASSRGLGVANVLTF; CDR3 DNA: TGTGCCAGCAGCAGAGGACTAGGGGTAGCCAACGTCCTGACTTTC
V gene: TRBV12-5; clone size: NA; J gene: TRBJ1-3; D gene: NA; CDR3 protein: CASGQGQRNTIYF; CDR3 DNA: TGTGCTAGTGGTCAAGGACAGAGAAACACCATATATTTT
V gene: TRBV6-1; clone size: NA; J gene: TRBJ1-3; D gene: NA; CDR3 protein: CASSERAGNTASGNTIYF; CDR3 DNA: TGTGCCAGCAGTGAGAGGGCCGGCAATACAGCCTCTGGAAACACCATATATTTT
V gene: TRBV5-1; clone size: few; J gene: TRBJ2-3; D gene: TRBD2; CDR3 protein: CASSYRGGLVYTDTQYF; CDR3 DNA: TGCGCCAGCAGCTACCGGGGGGGCCTGGTCTACACAGATACGCAGTATTTT
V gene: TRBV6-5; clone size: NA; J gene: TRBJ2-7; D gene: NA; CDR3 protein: CASRPSVQDYYEQYF; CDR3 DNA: TGTGCCAGCAGACCCTCGGTACAGGACTACTACGAGCAGTACTTC
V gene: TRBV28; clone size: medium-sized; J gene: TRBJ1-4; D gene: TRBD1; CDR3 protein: CASRELSDRATEKLFF; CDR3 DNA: TGTGCCAGCAGGGAATTGAGTGACAGGGCCACAGAAAAACTGTTTTTT
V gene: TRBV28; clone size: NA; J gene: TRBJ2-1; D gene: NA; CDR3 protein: CASSLRLVRGEQFF; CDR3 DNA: TGTGCCAGCAGTCTCCGACTAGTGCGCGGTGAGCAGTTCTTC
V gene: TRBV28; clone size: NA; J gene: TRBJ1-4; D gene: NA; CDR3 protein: CASTPWGVDNEKLFF; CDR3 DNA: TGTGCCAGCACCCCTTGGGGAGTAGATAATGAAAAACTGTTTTTT
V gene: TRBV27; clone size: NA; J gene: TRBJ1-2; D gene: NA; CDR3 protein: CASGRGAGAYGYTF; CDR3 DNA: TGTGCCAGCGGAAGGGGGGCGGGAGCCTATGGCTACACCTTC
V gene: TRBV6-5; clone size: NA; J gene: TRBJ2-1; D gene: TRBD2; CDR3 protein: CASSYMGGSANEQFF; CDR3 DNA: TGTGCCAGCAGTTACATGGGCGGGAGTGCCAATGAGCAGTTCTTC
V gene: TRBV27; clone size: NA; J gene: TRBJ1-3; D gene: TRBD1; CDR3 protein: CASSPTGGIRNTIYF; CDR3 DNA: TGTGCCAGCAGTCCGACAGGGGGGATAAGAAACACCATATATTTT
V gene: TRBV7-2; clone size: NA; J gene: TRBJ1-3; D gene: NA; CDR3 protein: CASSQTGNTIYF; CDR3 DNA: TGTGCCAGCAGTCAAACTGGAAACACCATATATTTT